This T cell receptor beta chain is drawn from a study of regulatory T cells in long-lasting Graves disease. The wider study: Patients met the persistent Graves' disease definition after over 5 years of antithyroid drugs with positive TSH receptor antibodies.

Time point in this sample: persistent/refractory GD, antithyroid drugs over 5 years with positive TRAb. After RNA was extracted from PBMCs, the TCR library was made from it. A remark on this clonotype: Its target is unknown.

Study-wide results and caveats: Reduced TCR diversity was observed in persistent Graves' patients versus newly diagnosed patients. Fewer public clonotypes were shared by new patients (under 1,000) than by persistent patients (roughly 2,600).

After removal of 4 bases from V and 9 bases from J, the junction contained 3 bases not matched to a gene. This CDR3 spans 10 amino acids. In germline, CDR1 is SQVTM, CDR2 ANQGSEA. CDR3-region Arm-PCR and iRepertoire HTBI primers produced the TCR beta libraries. TCRdb analysed the multiplex PCR reads with MiXCR anew, one entry per CDR3 protein. The repertoire holds 500,000 to 700,000 distinct CDR3 sequences, with 30% as singletons. V is TRBV29-1 and J is TRBJ2-7; TRBD2 matches at 7 bases. The specimen was peripheral blood mononuclear cells (PBMCs), collected when the disease was refractory, from a patient treated with antithyroid drugs. The sequence came from a female donor with Graves disease. CDR3 sequence reads: CSVGGGAQYF. The CDR3 DNA reads TGCAGCGTTGGGGGGGGAGCGCAGTACTTC.